This T cell receptor beta chain comes out of a study of memory CD4+ T cells and cytomegalovirus serostatus. The study's findings and limits: Each of roughly 65 CMV-associated TCRbeta sequences occurred in one to five individuals.

Under the authors' procedure: Out-of-frame sequences were removed, leaving about 2.2 million distinct TCRbeta sequences. Sequencing was performed with immunoSEQ multiplex PCR; in TCRdb, only in-frame clones are kept and a portion is missing. V, J and clone size are those of that table, while D and trimming were read from the DNA. This sample yields 50,000 to 60,000 clones, of which 82% are seen a single time; under 0.65% belongs to the top ten. The sort gate was single viable CD3+CD4+CD8-CD45RO+ cells for memory CD4+ T cells. CMV serostatus came from serum IgG against pp150, pp28, p38, p52. Total CD4+ T cells were enriched by CD4 positive selection. The CDR3 runs 17 residues. Deletions cut 4 bases from V and 0 bases from J, with 19 bases between. Looked up from germline, CDR1 is SGDLS and CDR2 is YYNGEE. A word on this clone: Its antigen is not known.

The source of this sequence is an adult in good health and CMV-seronegative. This sequence joins TRBV9 and TRBJ1-1; D unresolved. The specimen was memory CD4+ T cells from blood. For the CDR3, the DNA is TGTGCCAGCAGCCCCCGAGGCATAGGAAACATGAACACTGAAGCTTTCTTT. Its translation is CASSPRGIGNMNTEAFF. Filled out from reference TRBV9 and TRBJ1-1, the complete variable domain reads DSGVTQTPKHLITATGQRVTLRCSPRSGDLSVYWYQQSLDQGLQFLIQYYNGEERAKGNILERFSAQQFPDLHSELNLSSLELGDSALYFCASSPRGIGNMNTEAFFGQGTRLTVV.